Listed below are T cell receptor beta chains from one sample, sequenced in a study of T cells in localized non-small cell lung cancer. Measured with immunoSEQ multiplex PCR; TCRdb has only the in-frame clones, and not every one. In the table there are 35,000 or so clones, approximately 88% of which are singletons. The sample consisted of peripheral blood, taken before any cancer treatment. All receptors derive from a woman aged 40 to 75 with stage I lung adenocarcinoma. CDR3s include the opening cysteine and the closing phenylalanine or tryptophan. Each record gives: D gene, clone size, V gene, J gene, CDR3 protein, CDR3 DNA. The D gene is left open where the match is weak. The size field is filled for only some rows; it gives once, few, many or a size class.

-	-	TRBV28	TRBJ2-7	CASSLLSYEQYF	TGTGCCAGCAGTTTATTGTCCTACGAGCAGTACTTC
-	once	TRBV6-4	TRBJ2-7	CASNPQVGPISYEQYF	TGTGCCAGCAACCCCCAGGTAGGACCAATCTCCTACGAGCAGTACTTC
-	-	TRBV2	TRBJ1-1	CASVRSMNTEAFF	TGTGCCAGCGTCAGATCGATGAACACTGAAGCTTTCTTT
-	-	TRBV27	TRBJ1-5	CASRAGHGEGRYQPQHF	TGTGCCAGCAGGGCGGGACACGGGGAAGGTCGGTATCAGCCCCAGCATTTT
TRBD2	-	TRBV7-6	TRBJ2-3	CASSPGLAGATDTQYF	TGTGCCAGCAGCCCAGGACTAGCGGGGGCCACAGATACGCAGTATTTT
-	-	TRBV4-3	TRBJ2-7	CASSQDLGTLYEQYF	TGCGCCAGCAGCCAAGATCTCGGCACCTTATACGAGCAGTACTTC
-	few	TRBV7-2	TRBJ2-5	CASSLFNRREETQYF	TGTGCCAGCAGCTTATTTAATCGTAGGGAGGAGACCCAGTACTTC
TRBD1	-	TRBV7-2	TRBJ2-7	CASSQKQGVSYEQYF	TGTGCCAGCAGCCAAAAGCAGGGGGTATCCTACGAGCAGTACTTC
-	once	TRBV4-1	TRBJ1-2	CASSLRGNYGYTF	TGCGCCAGCAGCCTTCGGGGCAACTATGGCTACACCTTC
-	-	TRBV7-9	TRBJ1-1	CASSLGGWHTEAFF	TGTGCCAGCAGCTTAGGCGGATGGCACACTGAAGCTTTCTTT
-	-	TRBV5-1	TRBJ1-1	CASRGVPSNTEAFF	TGCGCCAGCAGAGGGGTCCCCTCGAACACTGAAGCTTTCTTT
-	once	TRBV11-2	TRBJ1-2	CASSLNGRADGYTF	TGTGCCAGCAGCTTAAATGGTAGGGCTGATGGCTACACCTTC
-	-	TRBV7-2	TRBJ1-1	CASSFLGTAVNTEAFF	TGTGCCAGCAGCTTTTTGGGGACGGCTGTTAACACTGAAGCTTTCTTT
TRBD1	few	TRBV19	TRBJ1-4	CASRTRTGANEKLFF	TGTGCCAGTAGAACCCGGACAGGGGCGAATGAAAAACTGTTTTTT
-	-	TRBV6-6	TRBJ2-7	CASSRRNYYEQYF	TGTGCCAGCAGCAGGAGAAATTACTACGAGCAGTACTTC
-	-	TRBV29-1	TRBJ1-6	CSYRAGLNSPLHF	TGCAGCTATAGGGCAGGTTTGAATTCACCCCTCCACTTT
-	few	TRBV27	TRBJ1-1	CASRVPGSSTEAFF	TGTGCCAGCCGCGTCCCGGGGTCAAGCACTGAAGCTTTCTTT
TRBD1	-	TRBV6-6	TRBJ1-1	CASNTGGPEAFF	TGTGCCAGCAACACAGGGGGACCTGAAGCTTTCTTT
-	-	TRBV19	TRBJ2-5	CASKNTQPPETQYF	TGTGCCAGTAAGAATACACAACCACCGGAGACCCAGTACTTC
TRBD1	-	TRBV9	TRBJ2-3	CASTRTGKDTQYF	TGTGCCAGCACCAGGACAGGGAAAGATACGCAGTATTTT
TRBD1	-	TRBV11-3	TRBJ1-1	CASSFAGTGRVAEAFF	TGTGCCAGCAGCTTTGCCGGGACAGGGAGAGTTGCTGAAGCTTTCTTT
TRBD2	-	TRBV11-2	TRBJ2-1	CASSFASGGANEQFF	TGTGCCAGCAGCTTCGCTAGCGGGGGGGCGAATGAGCAGTTCTTC
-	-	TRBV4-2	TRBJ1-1	CASSPRENTEAFF	TGTGCCAGCAGCCCCAGGGAGAACACTGAAGCTTTCTTT
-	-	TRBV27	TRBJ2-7	CASSPRRSSTYEQYF	TGTGCCAGCAGTCCGCGGCGGAGTTCGACCTACGAGCAGTACTTC
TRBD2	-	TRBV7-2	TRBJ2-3	CASSPERGADTQYF	TGTGCCAGCAGCCCCGAGCGGGGAGCAGATACGCAGTATTTT
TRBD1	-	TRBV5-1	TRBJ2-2	CASSLVSTGGFSGELFF	TGCGCCAGCAGCTTGGTCTCGACAGGGGGCTTCAGCGGGGAGCTGTTTTTT
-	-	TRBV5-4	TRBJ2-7	CASSLIREKQYF	TGTGCCAGCAGCTTGATCAGGGAAAAGCAGTACTTC
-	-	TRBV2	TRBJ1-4	CASSDTGGEREKLFF	TGTGCCAGCAGTGATACGGGGGGTGAGCGGGAAAAACTGTTTTTT
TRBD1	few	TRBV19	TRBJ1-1	CASSSGQGTEAFF	TGTGCCAGTAGTTCGGGACAGGGCACTGAAGCTTTCTTT
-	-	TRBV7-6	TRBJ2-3	CASSPRTVRDTQYF	TGTGCCAGCAGCCCACGGACTGTAAGAGATACGCAGTATTTT
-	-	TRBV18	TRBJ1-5	CASSPNGILNQPQHF	TGTGCCAGCTCACCAAACGGCATATTAAATCAGCCCCAGCATTTT
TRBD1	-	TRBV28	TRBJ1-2	CATGTGDYYGYTF	TGTGCCACAGGGACAGGGGACTACTATGGCTACACCTTC
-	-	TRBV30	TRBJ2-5	CAWSDGGKGTQYF	TGTGCCTGGAGTGACGGGGGCAAAGGGACCCAGTACTTC
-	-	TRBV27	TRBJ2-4	CASSLAKNIQYF	TGTGCCAGCAGTTTAGCCAAAAACATTCAGTACTTC
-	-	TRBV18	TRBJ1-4	CASTPGAVEKLFF	TGTGCCAGCACCCCAGGGGCCGTCGAAAAACTGTTTTTT
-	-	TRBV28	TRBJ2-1	CASSPPLFRLDEQFF	TGTGCCAGCAGTCCCCCTCTTTTTCGGTTGGATGAGCAGTTCTTC
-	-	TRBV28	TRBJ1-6	CASSLWGSNSPLHF	TGTGCCAGCAGTTTATGGGGGTCTAATTCACCCCTCCACTTT
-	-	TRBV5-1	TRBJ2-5	CASSRGKAQETQYF	TGCGCCAGCAGCCGGGGTAAGGCTCAAGAGACCCAGTACTTC
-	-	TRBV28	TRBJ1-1	CASSPGGRMNTEAFF	TGTGCCAGCAGTCCTGGGGGCAGGATGAACACTGAAGCTTTCTTT
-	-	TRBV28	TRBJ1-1	CASSLSVFGMAFF	TGTGCCAGCAGTTTATCGGTGTTTGGGATGGCTTTCTTT
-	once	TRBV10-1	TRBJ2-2	CASRLQGGGTGELFF	TGCGCCAGCAGGTTACAGGGAGGGGGCACCGGGGAGCTGTTTTTT
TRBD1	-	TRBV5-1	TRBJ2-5	CASSMTGGETQYF	TGCGCCAGCAGCATGACAGGGGGAGAGACCCAGTACTTC
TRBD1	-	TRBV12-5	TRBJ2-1	CASGTILGQAYPNEQFF	TGTGCTAGTGGTACAATACTGGGACAGGCATATCCCAATGAGCAGTTCTTC
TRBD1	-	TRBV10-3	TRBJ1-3	CAISTGQVDTIYF	TGTGCCATCAGTACAGGACAGGTAGACACCATATATTTT
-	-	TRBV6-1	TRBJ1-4	CASRRPGDEKLFF	TGTGCCAGCAGGAGGCCAGGTGATGAAAAACTGTTTTTT
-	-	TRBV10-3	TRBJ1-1	CAISFGTSNTEAFF	TGTGCCATCAGTTTCGGGACATCGAACACTGAAGCTTTCTTT
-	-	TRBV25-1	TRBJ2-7	CASSEYMEGSPYEQYF	TGTGCCAGCAGTGAATATATGGAGGGGTCCCCCTACGAGCAGTACTTC
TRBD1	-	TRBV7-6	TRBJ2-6	CASKVGQGLAGANVLTF	TGTGCCAGCAAGGTTGGACAGGGCCTTGCTGGGGCCAACGTCCTGACTTTC
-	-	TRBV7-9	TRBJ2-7	CASSLGQNSYEQYF	TGTGCCAGCAGCCTCGGACAGAACTCCTACGAGCAGTACTTC
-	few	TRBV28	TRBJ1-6	CASRGRQVSSYNSPLHF	TGTGCCAGCAGGGGTCGGCAGGTTAGCTCCTATAATTCACCCCTCCACTTT
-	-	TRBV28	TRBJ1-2	CASSPVRYYGYTF	TGTGCCAGCTCCCCGGTGAGGTATTATGGCTACACCTTC
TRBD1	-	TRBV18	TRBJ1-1	CASSPRQGHNTEAFF	TGTGCCAGCTCACCAAGACAGGGCCACAACACTGAAGCTTTCTTT